The subject of this entry is one T cell receptor (beta chain). Only in-frame clones appear in the TCRdb table, and some are missing; sequencing was by immunoSEQ multiplex PCR. The repertoire has roughly 20,000 clones, around 87% of them found once; the top ten carry about a sixth. The V end lost 5 bases, the J end lost 5 bases, and 15 bases lay between the germline ends. The germline V gene has CDR1 MGHRA and CDR2 YSYEKL. CDR3 length: 14 amino acids. Autoimmune disease history or systemic immunosuppression excluded patients. This sample was taken from a study of OX40 agonist ivuxolimab in advanced cancers. Overall study: Patients received intravenous ivuxolimab every 2 weeks at 0.01 to 10 mg/kg. The dose-escalation cohort had hepatocellular carcinoma, melanoma, renal cell or head and neck cancer. Eligibility rules accepted prior anti-PD-1, anti-PD-L1 or anti-CTLA-4 therapy, and 35% to 45% had some.

The rearrangement uses TRBV4-1 and TRBJ1-1; D remains unclear. The sample here was CD4+ or CD8+ T cells sorted from blood, taken in a trial of the OX40 agonist ivuxolimab. This sequence originates from an adult with an advanced solid tumor such as melanoma, head and neck, liver or kidney cancer. In DNA, the CDR3 is TGCGCCAGCAGCTTAGCGCGGGAGGCGACTGAAGCTTTCTTT. Residues: CASSLAREATEAFF.